This T cell receptor (beta chain) is drawn from a study of cytotoxic CD8 clonotypes in ibrutinib-treated CLL. TCRdb keeps only in-frame clones here, not all; method: immunoSEQ multiplex PCR. The repertoire consists of 140,000 to 150,000 clones, with about 80% occurring once and the leading ten covering approximately 5.1%. This CDR3 contains 11 residues. Deletions cut 1 base from V and 9 bases from J, with 8 bases between. CDR1 and CDR2 (germline): SGHTS, YDEGEE. The sequence was collected from a human donor with chronic lymphocytic leukemia. This chain connects TRBV5-8 to TRBJ2-7; D is possibly TRBD1 or TRBD2 (5 bases each). The sequences come from PBMCs, collected after 24 months of ibrutinib treatment. CDR3 nucleotides: TGTGCCAGCAGCTTGTGGGGGTGGCAGTACTTC. This encodes CASSLWGWQYF.